This record concerns one T cell receptor (beta chain) sequence. Indicated treatment: over 15 received Ad26.COV2.S at low or high dose, single or two shots; about 5 received placebo; per-sample allocation not given. All samples were drawn on day 63, counting from the first vaccine or placebo injection. The sample is drawn from a study of Ad26.COV2.S vaccination and SARS-CoV-2 variants. Per germline, CDR1 SNHLY and CDR2 FYNNEI. Between the trimmed V and J ends, which lost 2 bases and 0 bases, there was a span of 7 bases. The CDR3 is 14 amino acids. This table comes from immunoSEQ multiplex PCR, and its TCRdb copy is limited to in-frame clones, with some not included. In the table there are 450,000 to 550,000 clones, approximately 92% of which are singletons.

V gene TRBV2 combines with J gene TRBJ2-5; no definite D call. The material sequenced was peripheral blood, taken in a trial of Ad26.COV2.S vaccine versus placebo. The source of this sequence is a person between 18 and 60 years old who received the Ad26.COV2.S COVID-19 vaccine or a placebo. The CDR3 region is CASSEIQNQETQYF. CDR3 nucleotide sequence: TGTGCCAGCAGTGAAATACAGAACCAAGAGACCCAGTACTTC. The full variable domain, rest sourced from reference TRBV2 and TRBJ2-5, is EPEVTQTPSHQVTQMGQEVILRCVPISNHLYFYWYRQILGQKVEFLVSFYNNEISEKSEIFDDQFSVERPDGSNFTLKIRSTKLEDSAMYFCASSEIQNQETQYFGPGTRLLVL.